This T cell receptor beta chain is from a study of T cell repertoires in cytomegalovirus infection. Overall study: A matching HLA type, together with CMV infection, was signaled by public TCR beta signatures.

The V gene's germline CDR1 is MGHRA and CDR2 YSYEKL. The trim removed 3 bases at V and 8 bases at J, leaving 7 bases unmatched. This CDR3 comprises 15 residues. MiXCR was run by TCRdb on the reads, yielding one entry per CDR3 protein. The sample shows about 230,000 distinct CDR3 sequences, approximately 22% of them seen only once. This clonotype was seen many times. Its antigen is unidentified. Points from the study as a whole: Adding up the frequency of public TCR beta families identified people who carried CMV plus the relevant HLA. The ex vivo response was dominated by HLA-C-restricted CMV-specific TCR beta clonotypes.

The sample was CD8+ T cells from PBMCs. The J gene is TRBJ1-6, the V gene TRBV4-1; TRBD1 aligns across 7 bases. The receptor was derived from a human donor in good health (CMV status not recorded). Some clones in this sample may be carry-over from other donors' samples. The CDR3 DNA sequence: TGCGCCAGCAGCCAGGACACAGGGGTCGATTCACCCCTCCACTTT. This encodes CASSQDTGVDSPLHF.